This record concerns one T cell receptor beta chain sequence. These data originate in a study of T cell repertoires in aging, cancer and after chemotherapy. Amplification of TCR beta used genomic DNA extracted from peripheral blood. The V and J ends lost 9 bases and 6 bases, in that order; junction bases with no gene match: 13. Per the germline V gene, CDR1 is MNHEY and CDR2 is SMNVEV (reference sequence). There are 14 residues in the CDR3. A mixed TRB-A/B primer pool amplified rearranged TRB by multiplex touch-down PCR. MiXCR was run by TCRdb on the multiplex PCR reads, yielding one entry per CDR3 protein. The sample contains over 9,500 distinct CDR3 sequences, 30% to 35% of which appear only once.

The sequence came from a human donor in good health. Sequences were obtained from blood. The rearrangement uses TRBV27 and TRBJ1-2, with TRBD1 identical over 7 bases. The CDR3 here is CARLRGIDEDGYTF. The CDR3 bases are TGTGCCAGGCTCAGGGGGATCGATGAAGATGGCTACACCTTC.